This T cell receptor beta chain was captured by sequencing in a study of regulatory T cells in long-lasting Graves disease. For the study at large: Duration of antithyroid drug therapy among newly diagnosed Graves' patients was under 3 months. General study points: New patients shared roughly 1,000 public clonotypes, fewer than the 2,500 to 3,000 shared by persistent patients.

This clonotype was observed a few times. Its antigen is unknown. Both iRepertoire HTBI primers and Arm-PCR of CDR3 regions were used to build the TCR beta libraries. TCRdb processed the multiplex PCR reads anew with MiXCR; each CDR3 protein has one entry. The repertoire holds over 350,000 distinct CDR3 sequences, with 14% as singletons. The time point: newly diagnosed GD, antithyroid drugs for less than 3 months. The TCR library was made from RNA extracted from PBMCs. This sample was also put to use in a study of T cells in Graves' hyperthyroidism and ophthalmopathy. In that study: Lactation, pregnancy, other autoimmune disease or uncontrolled infection led to exclusion of patients. HTBI primers drove first-round RT-PCR of the TCR CDR3.

The sequences come from peripheral blood mononuclear cells (PBMCs), collected at new diagnosis, from a patient treated with antithyroid drugs. This receptor was obtained from a woman aged 45-65 years with Graves disease.

The CDR3 loop is CASSVDSGSYYEQYF. The CDR3 DNA reads as TGTGCCAGCAGCGTAGATAGCGGGAGCTACTACGAGCAGTACTTC. The J gene is TRBJ2-7, the V gene TRBV9; 9 bases fit TRBD2. The V segment lost 0 bases and the J segment 3 bases; nucleotides outside the gene matches: 4. CDR1 is SGDLS and CDR2 is YYNGEE in the germline V gene. This CDR3 spans 15 amino acids.